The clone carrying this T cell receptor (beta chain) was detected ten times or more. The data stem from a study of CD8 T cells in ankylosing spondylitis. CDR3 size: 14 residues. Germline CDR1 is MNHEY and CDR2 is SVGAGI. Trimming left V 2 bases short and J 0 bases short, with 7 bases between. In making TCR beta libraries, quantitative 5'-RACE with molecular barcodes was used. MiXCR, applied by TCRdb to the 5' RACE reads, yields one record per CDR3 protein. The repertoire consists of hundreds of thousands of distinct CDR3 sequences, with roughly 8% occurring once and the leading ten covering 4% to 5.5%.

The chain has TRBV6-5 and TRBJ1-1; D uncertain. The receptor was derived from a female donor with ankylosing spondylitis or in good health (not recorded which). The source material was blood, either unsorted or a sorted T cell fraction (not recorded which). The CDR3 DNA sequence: TGTGCCAGCAGTTACGGGCTATTGAACACTGAAGCTTTCTTT. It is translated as CASSYGLLNTEAFF.